The 22 T cell receptor beta chains listed next were all sequenced from one sample in a study of blood T cell repertoires in COVID-19. Using immunoSEQ multiplex PCR, the repertoire was profiled, and TCRdb retains in-frame clones only, with some absent. The sample shows 140,000 to 150,000 clones, about 85% of them seen only once. The sequenced sample consisted of peripheral blood. The receptors originated from a human donor with acute or convalescent COVID-19. The donor label of this sample is uncertain.

The chain couples TRBV5-1 to TRBJ1-2; 7 bases line up with TRBD1. After removal of 2 bases from V and 8 bases from J, the junction contained 9 bases not matched to a gene. Germline loops: CDR1 SGHRS, CDR2 YFSETQ. The CDR3 loop spans 14 amino acids. The CDR3 sequence: CASSLDRVSSGYTF. In DNA, the CDR3 is TGCGCCAGCAGCTTAGACAGGGTCAGTTCGGGCTACACCTTC.

Only a few counts were recorded for this clone. The chain has TRBV6-1 and TRBJ1-1, with TRBD1 matching over 9 bases. This CDR3 has 15 amino acids. J gave up 13 bases and V 1 base, and 13 bases lay outside the gene matches. Per the germline V gene, CDR1 is MNHNS and CDR2 is SASEGT. Here the CDR3 DNA reads TGTGCCAGCAGTGAAGTAACGGGTTGGGGACAGGGAGTTTTCTTT. Translated: CASSEVTGWGQGVFF.

This chain joins TRBV7-3 and TRBJ1-1; D unresolved. Germline loops: CDR1 SGHTA, CDR2 FQGTGA. Trimming shortened V by 2 bases and J by 1 base, and 8 bases separated the two germline ends. This CDR3 region has 14 residues. This CDR3 reads CASSLSQANTEAFF. The CDR3 DNA reads TGTGCCAGCAGCTTATCGCAGGCGAACACTGAAGCTTTCTTT.

The chain couples TRBV9 to TRBJ2-6; 10 bases map to TRBD1. J lost 0 bases, V lost 4 bases, and 7 bases had no gene match. Germline CDR1 and CDR2: SGDLS and YYNGEE. This CDR3 contains 18 residues. CDR3 nucleotide sequence: TGTGCCAGCAGCCTCTGGGGACAGGGGATCTCTGGGGCCAACGTCCTGACTTTC. Its translation: CASSLWGQGISGANVLTF.

The chain carries TRBV19 and TRBJ1-3; no reliable D call. The CDR3 spans 14 residues. Germline V gene sequence: CDR1 LNHDA, CDR2 SQIVND (reference sequence). The V end lost 5 bases, the J end lost 1 base, and 9 bases lay between the germline ends. The CDR3 here is CASSRPGSGNTIYF. For the CDR3, the DNA is TGTGCCAGTAGTCGTCCAGGTTCTGGAAACACCATATATTTT.

The chain employs TRBV2 and TRBJ2-5; TRBD1 matches at 9 bases. Per germline, CDR1 SNHLY and CDR2 FYNNEI. The V and J ends lost 1 base and 7 bases, in that order; junction bases with no gene match: 4. The CDR3 extends over 14 amino acids. Written as DNA, the CDR3 is TGTGCCAGCAGTGAAGACAGGGGGCTTGGGACCCAGTACTTC. Residues: CASSEDRGLGTQYF.

The chain recombines TRBV7-9 with TRBJ1-2; TRBD1 aligns across 8 bases. The CDR3 runs to 14 residues. The germline gives CDR1 SEHNR, CDR2 FQNEAQ (reference sequence). The J segment lost 8 bases and the V segment lost 2 bases, leaving 7 bases of the junction unmatched. The DNA for the CDR3 is TGTGCCAGCAGCTTAAACAGGGGGATATCCGGCTACACCTTC. Its translation is CASSLNRGISGYTF.

The chain carries TRBV30 and TRBJ1-4; possible D gene TRBD1, 5 bases. The ends were cut back, 1 base at V and 8 bases at J, with 11 bases in the middle. The CDR3 runs to 13 residues. CDR1 is GTSNPN, CDR2 SVGIG, per germline (reference sequence). CDR3 DNA: TGTGCCTGGAGTGAACAGCCAGGGGAAAAACTGTTTTTT. It is translated as CAWSEQPGEKLFF. Full variable domain (missing parts from reference TRBV30 and TRBJ1-4): SQTIHQWPATLVQPVGSPLSLECTVEGTSNPNLYWYRQAAGRGLQLLFYSVGIGQISSEVPQNLSASRPQDRQFILSSKKLLLSDSGFYLCAWSEQPGEKLFFGSGTQLSVL.

The chain links TRBV5-1 to TRBJ1-4; 7 nucleotides agree with TRBD1. V was pared by 7 bases and J by 5 bases, with 5 bases of the junction left unmatched. Germline loops: CDR1 SGHRS, CDR2 YFSETQ. This CDR3 has 13 residues. As DNA, the CDR3 is TGCGCCAGCGCCCGGGACAGCAATGAAAAACTGTTTTTT. Its protein is CASARDSNEKLFF. The full variable domain, with the rest looked up from reference TRBV5-1 and TRBJ1-4, is KAGVTQTPRYLIKTRGQQVTLSCSPISGHRSVSWYQQTPGQGLQFLFEYFSETQRNKGNFPGRFSGRQFSNSRSEMNVSTLELGDSALYLCASARDSNEKLFFGSGTQLSVL.

The CDR3, as DNA: TGTGCCAGCAGCCAAGATAGGACTAGCGGGGGGGCCTCGGCCAAAAACATTCAGTACTTC. Translating it yields CASSQDRTSGGASAKNIQYF. The chain joins TRBV4-2 to TRBJ2-4, with TRBD2 identical over 15 bases. This CDR3 is built from 20 residues. Trimming took 0 bases from V and 1 from J; bases not matched to a gene: 7. Germline lookup yields CDR1 LGHNA and CDR2 YNFKEQ.

The rearrangement joins TRBV5-4 to TRBJ1-6, with 10 bases aligning to TRBD1. In germline, CDR1 is SGHNT, CDR2 YYREEE (reference sequence). J was trimmed by 7 bases and V by 3 bases; bases with no gene match: 10. The CDR3 loop spans 17 amino acids. This CDR3 reads CASSSRTGGRLNSPLHF. Written as DNA, the CDR3 is TGTGCCAGCAGCTCACGGACAGGGGGTCGGCTGAATTCACCCCTCCACTTT. Using reference TRBV5-4 and TRBJ1-6 for the parts outside the CDR3, the full variable domain is ETGVTQSPTHLIKTRGQQVTLRCSSQSGHNTVSWYQQALGQGPQFIFQYYREEENGRGNFPPRFSGLQFPNYSSELNVNALELDDSALYLCASSSRTGGRLNSPLHFGNGTRLTVT.

J is TRBJ2-7 and V is TRBV7-2; the match to TRBD2 covers 8 bases. The germline V gene has CDR1 SGHTA and CDR2 FQGNSA. V trimming: 3 bases; J trimming: 7 bases; junction bases outside the gene matches: 8. The CDR3 loop spans 14 amino acids. The CDR3 sequence is CASSFSGTAVEQYV. The CDR3 coding sequence is TGTGCCAGCAGCTTTAGCGGGACCGCTGTAGAGCAGTACGTC.

The V call is TRBV3-1 (or the pseudogene TRBV3-2), the J call TRBJ2-7, with D tentatively TRBD1 (5 bases). Germline V gene data show CDR1 as LGHDT and CDR2 as YNNKEL (reference sequence). The CDR3 is 13 amino acids. V was pared by 3 bases and J by 3 bases, with 9 bases between. Here the CDR3 reads CASSQGLNYEQYF. The DNA of the CDR3 is TGTGCCAGCAGCCAGGGGCTTAACTACGAGCAGTACTTC.

V gene TRBV6-2 or TRBV6-3 combines with J gene TRBJ1-1, with D maybe TRBD1 (6 bases). Between the trimmed V and J ends, which lost 5 bases and 0 bases, there was a span of 19 bases. Germline CDR1 reads MNHEY; CDR2 reads SVGEGT. This CDR3 comprises 17 residues. The DNA of the CDR3 is TGTGCCAGCAGTATGGGGGGGGGCGCCCGGATGAACACTGAAGCTTTCTTT. Translation: CASSMGGGARMNTEAFF.

The chain uses TRBV11-2 and TRBJ1-2; 9 bases are shared with TRBD1. This CDR3 spans 16 amino acids. The junction had 5 bases not matched to a gene; V was cut back by 0 bases and J by 3 bases. Germline V lookup: CDR1 SGHAT, CDR2 FQNNGV. The CDR3, as DNA: TGTGCCAGCAGCTTAGAAACAGGGGGCGCAGACTATGGCTACACCTTC. The encoded protein is CASSLETGGADYGYTF.

This sequence joins TRBV15 and TRBJ1-2; D is unclear. Germline CDR1 LNHNV, CDR2 YYDKDF (reference sequence). V was trimmed by 0 bases and J by 0 bases, leaving 11 bases between them. This CDR3 spans 16 amino acids. CDR3 protein: CATSRDGNSPNYGYTF. The CDR3 DNA reads TGTGCCACCAGCAGAGACGGTAACAGTCCTAACTATGGCTACACCTTC.

The gene calls are TRBV7-2 and TRBJ2-2; tentative D call: TRBD1 (5 bases). Germline V lookup: CDR1 SGHTA, CDR2 FQGNSA. This CDR3 spans 15 amino acids. V lost 1 base and J 3 bases, leaving 9 bases between the germline ends. CDR3: CASSLGQGDTGELFF. Here the CDR3 DNA reads TGTGCCAGCAGCTTAGGGCAAGGGGACACCGGGGAGCTGTTTTTT. Full variable domain (missing parts from reference TRBV7-2 and TRBJ2-2): GAGVSQSPSNKVTEKGKDVELRCDPISGHTALYWYRQSLGQGLEFLIYFQGNSAPDKSGLPSDRFSAERTGGSVSTLTIQRTQQEDSAVYLCASSLGQGDTGELFFGEGSRLTVL.

This clone was counted a few times. The chain joins TRBV7-2 to TRBJ1-3; possibly TRBD1 for D (5 bases). V was pared by 5 bases and J by 2 bases, with 13 bases between. CDR1 is SGHTA and CDR2 is FQGNSA in the germline V gene. The CDR3 has 15 residues. The chain's CDR3 is CASSPRGSTGNTIYF. The CDR3 DNA follows: TGTGCCAGCAGCCCCCGGGGGAGTACTGGAAACACCATATATTTT. Full variable domain (rest looked up from reference TRBV7-2 and TRBJ1-3): GAGVSQSPSNKVTEKGKDVELRCDPISGHTALYWYRQSLGQGLEFLIYFQGNSAPDKSGLPSDRFSAERTGGSVSTLTIQRTQQEDSAVYLCASSPRGSTGNTIYFGEGSWLTVV.

The CDR3, as DNA: TGTGCCAGCAGCTTGATGGTTCGGCGGGCCGACAATGAGCAGTTCTTC. Protein product: CASSLMVRRADNEQFF. The chain couples TRBV5-6 to TRBJ2-1; D possibly corresponds to TRBD2 (5 bases). CDR3 length equals 16 residues. The V and J ends lost 1 base and 5 bases respectively, with 16 bases between them. CDR1 is SGHDT, CDR2 YYEEEE, per germline.

The genes are TRBV19 and TRBJ1-4; the D is unclear. The ends were cut back, 9 bases at V and 8 bases at J, with 13 bases in the middle. This CDR3 is built from 12 residues. The germline gives CDR1 LNHDA, CDR2 SQIVND (reference sequence). The CDR3 is CASPKAGEKLFF. The CDR3 nucleotides read TGTGCCAGCCCGAAGGCGGGGGAAAAACTGTTTTTT.

V is TRBV29-1 and J is TRBJ1-2; the match to TRBD1 covers 8 bases. The V segment lost 7 bases and the J segment 0 bases; nucleotides outside the gene matches: 7. Germline V gene sequence: CDR1 SQVTM, CDR2 ANQGSEA. This CDR3 contains 14 residues. The CDR3 reads CSASGQASNYGYTF. As DNA, the CDR3 is TGCAGCGCCTCGGGACAGGCCTCTAACTATGGCTACACCTTC.

CDR3 nucleotide sequence: TGTGCCACGGGGGAGAGGAACACTGAAGCTTTCTTT. Protein: CATGERNTEAFF. The genes are TRBV19 and TRBJ1-1, with D possibly TRBD1 on 5 matching bases. The germline CDR1 and CDR2 sequences are LNHDA and SQIVND (reference sequence). The CDR3 length is 12 residues. Trimming removed 10 bases at V and 1 base at J, with 10 bases between.